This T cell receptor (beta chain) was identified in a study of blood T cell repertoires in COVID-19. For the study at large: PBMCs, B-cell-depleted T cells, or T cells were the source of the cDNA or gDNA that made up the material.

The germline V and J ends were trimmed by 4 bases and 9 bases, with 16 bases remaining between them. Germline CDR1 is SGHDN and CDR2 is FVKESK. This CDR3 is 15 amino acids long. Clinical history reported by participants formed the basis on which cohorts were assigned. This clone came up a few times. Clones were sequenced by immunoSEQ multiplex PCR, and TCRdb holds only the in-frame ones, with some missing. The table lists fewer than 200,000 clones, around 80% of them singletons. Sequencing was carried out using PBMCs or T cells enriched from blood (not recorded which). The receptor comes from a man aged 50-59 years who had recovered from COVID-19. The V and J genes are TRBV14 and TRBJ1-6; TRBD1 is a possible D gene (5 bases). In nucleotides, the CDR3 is TGTGCCAGCAGCCTAGTAGCCGGGACTCTTTCACCCCTCCACTTT. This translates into CASSLVAGTLSPLHF.